The 8 T cell receptor beta chains reported below all come from one sample, sequenced in a study of blood T cell repertoires in COVID-19. TCRdb's copy holds only in-frame clones and misses some; the assay was immunoSEQ multiplex PCR. Of 250,000 to 300,000 clones detected, approximately 91% appear once; the ten largest clones hold approximately 2.2%. The specimen sequenced was peripheral blood. The receptors come from a man aged 45-60 years with acute or convalescent COVID-19.

This clone was seen more than once but under ten times. V gene TRBV5-1 combines with J gene TRBJ1-6; D is possibly TRBD1 (6 bases). The germline V and J ends were trimmed by 2 bases and 7 bases, with 16 bases remaining between them. The CDR3 loop spans 16 amino acids. Germline CDR1 is SGHRS and CDR2 is YFSETQ. CDR3 sequence (DNA): TGCGCCAGCAGCTTCGGTGGGTGGCAGGGGAATTCACCCCTCCACTTT. It yields the protein CASSFGGWQGNSPLHF.

The chain joins TRBV18 to TRBJ1-5; unclear D gene. The V end lost 3 bases, the J end lost 10 bases, and 16 bases lay between the germline ends. The germline CDR1 and CDR2 sequences are KGHSH and LQKENI. CDR3 length: 14 residues. CDR3 in DNA: TGTGCCAGCTCACCCACTTCGGGGTTTGATCCCCAGCATTTT. This translates into CASSPTSGFDPQHF.

V usage is TRBV7-8 and J usage is TRBJ1-6, with D possibly TRBD1 on 5 matching bases. From germline, CDR1 is SGHVS and CDR2 FQNEAQ. The V end was cut by 5 bases, the J end by 10 bases, with 21 bases between. This CDR3 is 16 amino acids long. CDR3 sequence: CASSRNMQGWNSPLHF. The CDR3 bases are TGTGCCAGCAGCAGAAACATGCAGGGATGGAACTCACCCCTCCACTTT.

The V gene is TRBV7-3, the J gene TRBJ1-2; D is possibly TRBD1 (5 bases). This CDR3 contains 14 residues. Germline values: CDR1 SGHTA, CDR2 FQGTGA. The ends were cut back, 0 bases at V and 6 bases at J, with 11 bases in the middle. The CDR3 is CASSLTGTVDGYTF. DNA for the CDR3: TGTGCCAGCAGCTTAACCGGGACTGTCGATGGCTACACCTTC.

CDR3 nucleotides: TGTGCCAGCAGCCACCACGACAGCGAAGCTTTCTTT. Encoded protein: CASSHHDSEAFF. The chain has TRBV3-1 (or the pseudogene TRBV3-2) and TRBJ1-1, with a weak D call TRBD1 (5 bases). Trimming cost V 3 bases and J 8 bases, with 10 bases left between them. The CDR3 has 12 residues. Per germline, CDR1 LGHDT and CDR2 YNNKEL (reference sequence).

This chain uses TRBV18 with TRBJ2-3; 9 positions match TRBD2. The CDR3 loop spans 17 amino acids. The germline gives CDR1 KGHSH, CDR2 LQKENI. Trimming took 0 bases from V and 4 from J; bases not matched to a gene: 8. The CDR3 nucleotides read TGTGCCAGCTCACCACCGGTCAAGCGGGGGGTTGCAGATACGCAGTATTTT. This codes for CASSPPVKRGVADTQYF.

The gene calls are TRBV7-8 and TRBJ1-5, with 8 positions matching TRBD1. With 3 bases clipped from V and 4 bases from J, the junction kept 2 bases outside the gene matches. Germline loops: CDR1 SGHVS, CDR2 FQNEAQ. CDR3 length: 14 amino acids. CDR3 residues: CASSFTGGNQPQHF. The CDR3 DNA sequence: TGTGCCAGCAGCTTTACAGGGGGTAATCAGCCCCAGCATTTT.

The genes are TRBV27 and TRBJ2-5; perhaps TRBD2 as D (5 bases). The CDR3 is 12 amino acids. Trimming cost V 9 bases and J 4 bases, with 12 bases left between them. Germline CDR1 MNHEY, CDR2 SMNVEV (reference sequence). CDR3 loop: CASRRGRETQYF. CDR3 nucleotide sequence: TGTGCCAGTAGACGGGGAAGAGAGACCCAGTACTTC.